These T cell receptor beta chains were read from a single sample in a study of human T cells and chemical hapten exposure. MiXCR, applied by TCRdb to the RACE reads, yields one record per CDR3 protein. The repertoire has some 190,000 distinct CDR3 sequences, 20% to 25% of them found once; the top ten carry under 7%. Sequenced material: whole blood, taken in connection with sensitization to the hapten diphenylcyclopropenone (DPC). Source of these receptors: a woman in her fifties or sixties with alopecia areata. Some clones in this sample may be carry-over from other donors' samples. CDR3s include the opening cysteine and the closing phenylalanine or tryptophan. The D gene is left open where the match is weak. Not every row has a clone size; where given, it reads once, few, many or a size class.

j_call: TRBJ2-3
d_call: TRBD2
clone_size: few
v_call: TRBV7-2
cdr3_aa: CASSYGLAGGRDTQYF
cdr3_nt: TGTGCCAGCAGCTACGGACTAGCGGGAGGGAGAGATACGCAGTATTTT

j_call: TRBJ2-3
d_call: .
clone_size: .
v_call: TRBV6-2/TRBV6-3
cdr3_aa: CASRESPDTQYF
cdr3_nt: TGTGCCAGCAGGGAGTCCCCAGATACGCAGTATTTT

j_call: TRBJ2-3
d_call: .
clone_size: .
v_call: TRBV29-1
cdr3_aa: CSVGESQKKATQYF
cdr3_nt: TGCAGCGTCGGAGAGAGCCAAAAGAAGGCTACGCAGTATTTT

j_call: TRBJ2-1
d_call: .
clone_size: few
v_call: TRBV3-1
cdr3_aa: CASSLTNDNEQFF
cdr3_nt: TGTGCCAGCAGCTTGACTAATGACAATGAGCAGTTCTTC

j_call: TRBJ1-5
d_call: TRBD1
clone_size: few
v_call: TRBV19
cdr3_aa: CASSIRGGQPQPQHF
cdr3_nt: TGTGCCAGTAGTATTAGAGGGGGACAGCCACAGCCCCAGCATTTT

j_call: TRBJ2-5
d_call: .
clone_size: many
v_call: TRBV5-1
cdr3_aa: CASSLSGIDQETQYF
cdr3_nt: TGCGCCAGCAGCTTGTCCGGGATTGATCAAGAGACCCAGTACTTC

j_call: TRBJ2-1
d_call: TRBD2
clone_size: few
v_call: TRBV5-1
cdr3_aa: CASSPGSAGARGSYNEQFF
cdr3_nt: TGCGCCAGCAGCCCGGGATCAGCGGGAGCCCGCGGCTCCTACAATGAGCAGTTCTTC

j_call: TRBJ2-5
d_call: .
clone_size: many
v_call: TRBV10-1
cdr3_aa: CASSESGGVQETQYF
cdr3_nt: TGCGCCAGCAGTGAGTCGGGGGGAGTACAAGAGACCCAGTACTTC

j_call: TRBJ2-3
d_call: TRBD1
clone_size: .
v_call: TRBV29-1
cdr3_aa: CSAGTVLSDTQYF
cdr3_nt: TGCAGCGCCGGGACAGTTCTCTCAGATACGCAGTATTTT

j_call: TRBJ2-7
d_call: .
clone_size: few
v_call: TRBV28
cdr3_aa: CASSDPTGSNSYEQYF
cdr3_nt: TGTGCCAGCAGTGACCCCACCGGGAGCAACTCCTACGAGCAGTACTTC

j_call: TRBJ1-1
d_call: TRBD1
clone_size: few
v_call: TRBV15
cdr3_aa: CATSNYRGANTEAFF
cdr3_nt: TGTGCCACCAGCAATTACAGGGGAGCGAACACTGAAGCTTTCTTT

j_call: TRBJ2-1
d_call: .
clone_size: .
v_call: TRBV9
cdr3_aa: CASSVGVAVYNEQFF
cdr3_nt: TGTGCCAGCAGCGTAGGAGTAGCGGTCTACAATGAGCAGTTCTTC

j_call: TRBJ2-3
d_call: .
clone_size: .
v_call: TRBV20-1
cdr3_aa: CSASRTTSRATDTQYF
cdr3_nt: TGCAGTGCTAGTCGCACTACCTCTCGGGCCACAGATACGCAGTATTTT

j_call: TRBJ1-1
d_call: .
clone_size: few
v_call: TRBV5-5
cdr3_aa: CASSLEAGRAFF
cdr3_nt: TGTGCCAGCAGCTTGGAGGCAGGGAGGGCTTTCTTT

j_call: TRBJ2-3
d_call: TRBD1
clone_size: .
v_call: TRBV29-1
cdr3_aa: CSVGQGVTDTQYF
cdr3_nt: TGCAGCGTTGGACAGGGCGTCACAGATACGCAGTATTTT

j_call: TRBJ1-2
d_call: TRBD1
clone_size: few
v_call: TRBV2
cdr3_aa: CASQGRTRDRGPNYGYTF
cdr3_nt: TGTGCCAGTCAGGGGAGAACCCGGGACAGGGGTCCAAACTATGGCTACACCTTC

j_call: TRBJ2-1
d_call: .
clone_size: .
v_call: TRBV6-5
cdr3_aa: CASSYEGQGNYNEQFF
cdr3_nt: TGTGCCAGCAGTTATGAGGGGCAGGGCAACTACAATGAGCAGTTCTTC

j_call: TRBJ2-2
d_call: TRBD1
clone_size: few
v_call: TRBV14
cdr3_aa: CASSQGGQGLYTGELFF
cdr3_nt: TGTGCCAGCAGCCAAGGGGGACAGGGGCTGTACACCGGGGAGCTGTTTTTT

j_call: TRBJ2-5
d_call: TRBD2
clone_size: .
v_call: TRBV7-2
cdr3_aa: CASSSQPLAVVGETQYF
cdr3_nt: TGTGCCAGCAGCTCCCAGCCCCTAGCGGTAGTGGGTGAGACCCAGTACTTC

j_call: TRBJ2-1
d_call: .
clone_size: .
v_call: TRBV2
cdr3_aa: CASCMDSGDEQFF
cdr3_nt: TGTGCCAGCTGTATGGACAGTGGCGATGAGCAGTTCTTC

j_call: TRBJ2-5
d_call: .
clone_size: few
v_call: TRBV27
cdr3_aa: CASSRAGGETQYF
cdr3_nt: TGTGCCAGCAGTAGGGCAGGGGGGGAGACCCAGTACTTC

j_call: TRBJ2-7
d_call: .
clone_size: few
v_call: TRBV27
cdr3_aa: CASSWKGGSYEQYF
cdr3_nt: TGTGCCAGCAGTTGGAAGGGGGGATCCTACGAGCAGTACTTC

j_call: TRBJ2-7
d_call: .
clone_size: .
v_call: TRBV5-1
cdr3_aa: CASSMTPLPGEQYF
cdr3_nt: TGCGCCAGCAGCATGACCCCCCTACCCGGGGAGCAGTACTTC

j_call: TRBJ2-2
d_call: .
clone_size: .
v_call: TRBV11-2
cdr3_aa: CASSPVRASTGELFF
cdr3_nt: TGTGCCAGCAGCCCAGTGAGGGCGTCGACCGGGGAGCTGTTTTTT

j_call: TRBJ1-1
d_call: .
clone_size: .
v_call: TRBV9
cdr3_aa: CASSVATGSEAFF
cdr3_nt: TGTGCCAGCAGCGTAGCTACAGGGAGCGAAGCTTTCTTT

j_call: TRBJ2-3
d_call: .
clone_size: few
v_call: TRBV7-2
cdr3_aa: CASSFDTYAASTDTQYF
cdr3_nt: TGTGCCAGCAGCTTTGATACGTACGCAGCTAGCACAGATACGCAGTATTTT

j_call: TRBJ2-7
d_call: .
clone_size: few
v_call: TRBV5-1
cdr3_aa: CASSFGNYEQYF
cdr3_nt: TGCGCCAGCAGCTTTGGCAACTACGAGCAGTACTTC

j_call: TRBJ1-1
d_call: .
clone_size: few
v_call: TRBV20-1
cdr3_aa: CSARGGYGTEAFF
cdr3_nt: TGCAGTGCGAGGGGGGGCTATGGAACTGAAGCTTTCTTT

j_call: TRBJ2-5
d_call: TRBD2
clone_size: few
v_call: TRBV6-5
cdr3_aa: CASSKTSGRGQETQYF
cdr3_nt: TGTGCCAGCAGCAAAACTAGCGGGAGGGGGCAAGAGACCCAGTACTTC

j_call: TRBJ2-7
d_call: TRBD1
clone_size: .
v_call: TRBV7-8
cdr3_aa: CASSSRDRVTYEQYF
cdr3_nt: TGTGCCAGCAGCTCTCGGGACAGGGTGACCTACGAGCAGTACTTC

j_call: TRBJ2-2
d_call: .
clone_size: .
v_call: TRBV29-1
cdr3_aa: CSVAFAVRTGELFF
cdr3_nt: TGCAGCGTTGCCTTTGCAGTGCGGACCGGGGAGCTGTTTTTT

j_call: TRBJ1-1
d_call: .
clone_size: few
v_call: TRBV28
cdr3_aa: CASSFIPRFEAFF
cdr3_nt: TGTGCCAGCAGTTTTATTCCGAGGTTTGAAGCTTTCTTT

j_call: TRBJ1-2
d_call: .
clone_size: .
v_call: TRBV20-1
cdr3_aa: CSAPGVRGYTF
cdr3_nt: TGCAGTGCTCCCGGGGTGAGGGGCTACACCTTC

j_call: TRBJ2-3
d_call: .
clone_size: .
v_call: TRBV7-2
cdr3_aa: CASSAPRPTRTDTQYF
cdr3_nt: TGTGCCAGCAGCGCCCCCCGCCCTACCCGCACAGATACGCAGTATTTT

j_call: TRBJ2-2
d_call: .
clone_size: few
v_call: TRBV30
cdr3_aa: CAWSPSAVTGELFF
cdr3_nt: TGTGCCTGGAGTCCCTCGGCAGTGACCGGGGAGCTGTTTTTT

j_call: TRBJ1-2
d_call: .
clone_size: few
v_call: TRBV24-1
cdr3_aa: CATSEAGTNYGYTF
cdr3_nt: TGTGCCACCAGTGAGGCCGGGACGAACTATGGCTACACCTTC

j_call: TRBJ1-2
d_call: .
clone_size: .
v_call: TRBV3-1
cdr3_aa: CASSQNYGYNF
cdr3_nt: TGTGCCAGCAGCCAAAACTATGGCTACAACTTC

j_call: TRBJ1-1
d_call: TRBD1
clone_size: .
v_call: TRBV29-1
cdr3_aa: CSVSTGDTEAFF
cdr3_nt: TGCAGCGTTTCCACAGGGGACACTGAAGCTTTCTTT

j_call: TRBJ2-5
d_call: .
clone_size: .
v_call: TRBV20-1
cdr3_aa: CSARKGQETQYF
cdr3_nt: TGCAGTGCTAGAAAGGGACAAGAGACCCAGTACTTC

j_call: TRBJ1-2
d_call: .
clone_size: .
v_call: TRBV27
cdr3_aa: CASSLTRQAGNYGYTF
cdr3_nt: TGTGCCAGCAGTTTAACACGTCAGGCGGGGAACTATGGCTACACCTTC

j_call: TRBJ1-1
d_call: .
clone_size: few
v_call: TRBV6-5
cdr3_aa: CASSYLHKAFF
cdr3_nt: TGTGCCAGCAGTTACCTACACAAAGCTTTCTTT

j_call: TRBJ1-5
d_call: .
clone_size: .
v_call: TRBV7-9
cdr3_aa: CASSLMAGEWPQHF
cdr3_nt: TGTGCCAGCAGCTTAATGGCAGGTGAATGGCCCCAGCATTTT

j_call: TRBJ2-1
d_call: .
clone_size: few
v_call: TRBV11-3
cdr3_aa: CASSLGTEGDEQFF
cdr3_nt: TGTGCCAGCAGCTTAGGGACTGAGGGGGATGAGCAGTTCTTC

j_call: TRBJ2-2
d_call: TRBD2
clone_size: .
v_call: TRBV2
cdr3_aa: CASRGLAGGTGELFF
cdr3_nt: TGTGCCAGCAGAGGTCTAGCGGGAGGTACCGGGGAGCTGTTTTTT

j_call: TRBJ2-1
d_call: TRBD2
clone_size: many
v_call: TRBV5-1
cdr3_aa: CASSLKASGTYNEQFF
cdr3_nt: TGCGCCAGCAGCTTGAAGGCCAGCGGGACCTACAATGAGCAGTTCTTC

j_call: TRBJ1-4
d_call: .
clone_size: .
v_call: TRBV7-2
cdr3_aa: CASSLDGRGDSRLFF
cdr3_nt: TGTGCCAGCAGCTTAGACGGCAGGGGTGACTCGAGGCTGTTTTTT

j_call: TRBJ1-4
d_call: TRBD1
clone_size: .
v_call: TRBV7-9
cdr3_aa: CASSSTFQGGAGEKLFF
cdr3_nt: TGTGCCAGCAGCTCAACATTTCAAGGGGGCGCGGGAGAAAAACTGTTTTTT

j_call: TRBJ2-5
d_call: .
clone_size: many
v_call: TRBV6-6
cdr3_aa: CASSDGTQYF
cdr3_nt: TGTGCCAGCAGCGACGGGACCCAGTACTTC

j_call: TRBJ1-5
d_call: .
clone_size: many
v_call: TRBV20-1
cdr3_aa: CSASMAGDQPQHF
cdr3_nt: TGCAGTGCTAGTATGGCAGGGGATCAGCCCCAGCATTTT

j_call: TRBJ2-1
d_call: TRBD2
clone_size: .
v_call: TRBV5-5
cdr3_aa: CASSLRLAGGYNEQFF
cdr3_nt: TGTGCCAGCAGCTTGAGACTAGCGGGAGGATACAATGAGCAGTTCTTC